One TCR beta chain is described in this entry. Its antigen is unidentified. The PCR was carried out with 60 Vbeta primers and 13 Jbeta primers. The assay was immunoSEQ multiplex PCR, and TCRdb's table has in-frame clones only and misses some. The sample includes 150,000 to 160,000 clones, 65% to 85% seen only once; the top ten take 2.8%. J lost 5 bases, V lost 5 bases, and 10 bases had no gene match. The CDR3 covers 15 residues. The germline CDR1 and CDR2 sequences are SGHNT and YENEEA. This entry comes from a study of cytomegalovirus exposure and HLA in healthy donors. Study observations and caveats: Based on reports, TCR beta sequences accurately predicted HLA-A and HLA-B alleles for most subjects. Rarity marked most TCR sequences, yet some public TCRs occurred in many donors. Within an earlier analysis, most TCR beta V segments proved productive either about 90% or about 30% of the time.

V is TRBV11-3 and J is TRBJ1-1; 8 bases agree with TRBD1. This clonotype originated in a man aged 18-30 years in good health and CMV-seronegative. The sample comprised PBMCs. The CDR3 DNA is TGTGCCAGCAGCCTGCGGACAGGGCAGGGGACTGAAGCTTTCTTT. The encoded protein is CASSLRTGQGTEAFF.